This entry features one T cell receptor (beta chain) sequence. Using immunoSEQ multiplex PCR, the repertoire was profiled, and TCRdb retains in-frame clones only, with some absent. The sample records fewer than 85,000 clones, just under 90% being singletons. This sample is drawn from a study of OX40 agonist ivuxolimab in advanced cancers. The CDR3 extends over 15 amino acids. Germline loops: CDR1 MNHEY, CDR2 SVGAGI. V lost 6 bases and J lost 3, with 15 bases in between. The TCR comes from an adult with an advanced solid tumor such as melanoma, head and neck, liver or kidney cancer. The sequences come from CD4+ or CD8+ T cells sorted from blood, collected in a trial of the OX40 agonist ivuxolimab. The V and J genes are TRBV6-5 and TRBJ1-5; no definite D call. The CDR3 DNA sequence: TGTGCCAGCAGCCAGCGTTACAGTCCCAATCAGCCCCAGCATTTT. Its translation: CASSQRYSPNQPQHF.